The rows below give T cell receptor beta chains drawn from one sample of a study of beta chain features in type 1 diabetes. Using immunoSEQ multiplex PCR, the repertoire was profiled, and TCRdb retains in-frame clones only, with some absent. The sample includes a few hundred thousand clones, about 14% seen only once; the top ten take approximately 0.019%. The sample was naive CD4+ T cells from blood. These receptor sequences come from a young woman in good health. CDR3s include the opening cysteine and the closing phenylalanine or tryptophan. D genes are given only for firm matches. Part of the rows lack a size; the others show once, few, many or a class for expanded clones.

D: TRBD2; V: TRBV6-1; size: .; J: TRBJ2-4; CDR3: CASSEVLAGGPLPAKNIQYF; DNA: TGTGCCAGCAGTGAAGTACTAGCGGGAGGGCCGTTGCCCGCCAAAAACATTCAGTACTTC
D: .; V: TRBV10-3; size: .; J: TRBJ2-3; CDR3: CAISELSTTDTQYF; DNA: TGTGCCATCAGTGAGTTATCTACCACAGATACGCAGTATTTT
D: TRBD1; V: TRBV29-1; size: few; J: TRBJ1-2; CDR3: CSVGDRIYGYTF; DNA: TGCAGCGTTGGGGACAGGATTTATGGCTACACCTTC
D: TRBD1; V: TRBV29-1; size: .; J: TRBJ2-1; CDR3: CSFRQGTSNEQFF; DNA: TGCAGCTTCCGACAGGGAACATCCAATGAGCAGTTCTTC
D: TRBD2; V: TRBV10-3; size: .; J: TRBJ2-3; CDR3: CAINDGRSSDTQYF; DNA: TGTGCCATCAACGACGGGAGGAGTAGCGATACGCAGTATTTT
D: TRBD2; V: TRBV11-3; size: few; J: TRBJ2-3; CDR3: CASSLDSFGGGPGDTQYF; DNA: TGTGCCAGCAGCTTAGACTCCTTCGGGGGAGGGCCTGGAGATACGCAGTATTTT
D: .; V: TRBV29-1; size: .; J: TRBJ2-7; CDR3: CSVSGYEQYF; DNA: TGCAGCGTATCAGGCTACGAGCAGTACTTC
D: TRBD2; V: TRBV19; size: .; J: TRBJ2-1; CDR3: CASSQRLAGNYNEQFF; DNA: TGTGCCAGTAGTCAACGACTAGCGGGCAACTACAATGAGCAGTTCTTC
D: .; V: TRBV9; size: few; J: TRBJ2-1; CDR3: CASSPIPGGPSYNEQFF; DNA: TGTGCCAGCAGCCCCATCCCAGGGGGGCCATCCTACAATGAGCAGTTCTTC
D: TRBD1; V: TRBV7-9; size: few; J: TRBJ2-7; CDR3: CASSLDREADEQYF; DNA: TGTGCCAGCAGCTTGGACAGGGAGGCCGACGAGCAGTACTTC
D: .; V: TRBV11-2; size: .; J: TRBJ2-1; CDR3: CASSLSGASGYNEQFF; DNA: TGTGCCAGCAGCTTATCAGGGGCTAGCGGCTACAATGAGCAGTTCTTC
D: .; V: TRBV18; size: few; J: TRBJ1-1; CDR3: CASSPHPQDTEAFF; DNA: TGTGCCAGCTCACCTCATCCGCAGGACACTGAAGCTTTCTTT
D: .; V: TRBV25-1; size: few; J: TRBJ1-2; CDR3: CASSEYGGDYGYTF; DNA: TGTGCCAGCAGTGAATATGGAGGCGACTATGGCTACACCTTC
D: TRBD2; V: TRBV5-6; size: few; J: TRBJ2-1; CDR3: CASSLRLAGAEQFF; DNA: TGTGCCAGCAGCCTGCGACTAGCGGGAGCTGAGCAGTTCTTC
D: TRBD1; V: TRBV7-8; size: few; J: TRBJ2-1; CDR3: CASSWDRAYNEQFF; DNA: TGTGCCAGCAGCTGGGACAGAGCCTACAATGAGCAGTTCTTC
D: TRBD2; V: TRBV27; size: .; J: TRBJ2-7; CDR3: CASRRTSGRALPEQYF; DNA: TGTGCCAGCAGGAGGACTAGCGGGAGGGCCCTCCCGGAGCAGTACTTC
D: TRBD1; V: TRBV29-1; size: few; J: TRBJ1-4; CDR3: CSVGGQGYEKLFF; DNA: TGCAGCGTTGGGGGACAGGGATATGAAAAACTGTTTTTT
D: TRBD2; V: TRBV5-6; size: .; J: TRBJ2-3; CDR3: CASSASGREASTDTQYF; DNA: TGTGCCAGCAGCGCTAGCGGGAGGGAAGCTAGCACAGATACGCAGTATTTT
D: TRBD2; V: TRBV9; size: few; J: TRBJ2-1; CDR3: CASSAGDLAGAGYNEQFF; DNA: TGTGCCAGCAGCGCCGGGGATTTGGCGGGAGCGGGCTACAATGAGCAGTTCTTC
D: .; V: TRBV28; size: few; J: TRBJ1-2; CDR3: CASSLDRTKPYTF; DNA: TGTGCCAGCAGTCTCGACAGGACCAAACCGTACACCTTC
D: .; V: TRBV15; size: few; J: TRBJ2-1; CDR3: CATSRGRAPAEQFF; DNA: TGTGCCACCAGCAGGGGCAGGGCTCCGGCTGAGCAGTTCTTC
D: .; V: TRBV29-1; size: .; J: TRBJ2-2; CDR3: CSVGGLLNTGELFF; DNA: TGCAGCGTTGGGGGCTTACTAAACACCGGGGAGCTGTTTTTT
D: TRBD2; V: TRBV30; size: .; J: TRBJ2-3; CDR3: CAWSVGGMAADTQYF; DNA: TGTGCCTGGAGTGTCGGGGGGATGGCGGCGGATACGCAGTATTTT
D: TRBD2; V: TRBV5-1; size: .; J: TRBJ2-3; CDR3: CASSGGRLTDTQYF; DNA: TGCGCCAGCAGCGGCGGGAGGTTGACAGATACGCAGTATTTT
D: .; V: TRBV14; size: .; J: TRBJ2-7; CDR3: CASSATSSWSYEQYF; DNA: TGTGCCAGCAGCGCGACTAGTTCATGGTCCTACGAGCAGTACTTC
D: TRBD1; V: TRBV5-1; size: few; J: TRBJ2-5; CDR3: CASSTRDRGGGETQYF; DNA: TGCGCCAGCAGCACCCGGGACAGGGGAGGAGGCGAGACCCAGTACTTC
D: TRBD1; V: TRBV4-3; size: .; J: TRBJ1-2; CDR3: CASSQGPGGIYGYTF; DNA: TGCGCCAGCAGCCAAGGTCCAGGGGGGATCTATGGCTACACCTTC
D: .; V: TRBV18; size: few; J: TRBJ2-7; CDR3: CASSPLEGHYEQYF; DNA: TGTGCCAGCTCACCTCTCGAGGGCCACTACGAGCAGTACTTC
D: TRBD1; V: TRBV9; size: few; J: TRBJ1-4; CDR3: CASSADREYGKLFF; DNA: TGTGCCAGCAGCGCGGACAGGGAATACGGAAAACTGTTTTTT
D: TRBD2; V: TRBV7-7; size: .; J: TRBJ2-1; CDR3: CASSAGGTYNEQFF; DNA: TGTGCCAGCAGCGCGGGAGGGACCTACAATGAGCAGTTCTTC
D: .; V: TRBV28; size: .; J: TRBJ2-1; CDR3: CASSLGPITYNEQFF; DNA: TGTGCCAGCAGTTTAGGGCCCATCACCTACAATGAGCAGTTCTTC
D: .; V: TRBV29-1; size: few; J: TRBJ1-1; CDR3: CSVALPQGVTEAFF; DNA: TGCAGCGTTGCACTACCTCAGGGTGTGACTGAAGCTTTCTTT
D: .; V: TRBV18; size: few; J: TRBJ2-7; CDR3: CASSPRESGQTTF; DNA: TGTGCCAGCTCACCCCGAGAAAGCGGACAGACCACTTTC
D: TRBD1; V: TRBV18; size: few; J: TRBJ2-5; CDR3: CASSRDRTYQETQYF; DNA: TGTGCCAGCTCACGGGACAGAACGTACCAAGAGACCCAGTACTTC
D: .; V: TRBV28; size: .; J: TRBJ1-4; CDR3: CASSFHGSNEKLFF; DNA: TGTGCCAGCAGTTTCCACGGTAGCAATGAAAAACTGTTTTTT
D: TRBD2; V: TRBV5-6; size: few; J: TRBJ2-7; CDR3: CASSLEFGLAGGYYEQYF; DNA: TGTGCCAGCAGCTTGGAGTTCGGACTAGCGGGAGGCTACTACGAGCAGTACTTC
D: .; V: TRBV4-3; size: few; J: TRBJ2-3; CDR3: CASSQDGGIDTQYF; DNA: TGCGCCAGCAGCCAAGATGGAGGGATTGATACGCAGTATTTT
D: TRBD2; V: TRBV6-6; size: few; J: TRBJ2-7; CDR3: CASSFRLAGEVHEQYF; DNA: TGTGCCAGCAGTTTCCGACTAGCGGGAGAAGTCCACGAGCAGTACTTC
D: TRBD2; V: TRBV27; size: .; J: TRBJ2-1; CDR3: CASSLPGGRGNEQFF; DNA: TGTGCCAGCAGTTTACCGGGAGGCAGAGGCAATGAGCAGTTCTTC
D: TRBD1; V: TRBV28; size: .; J: TRBJ1-2; CDR3: CASSAWTGGGYTF; DNA: TGTGCCAGCAGTGCCTGGACAGGGGGTGGCTACACCTTC
D: TRBD2; V: TRBV9; size: few; J: TRBJ2-3; CDR3: CASSLRLAGGRTDTQYF; DNA: TGTGCCAGCAGCCTACGACTAGCGGGAGGACGCACAGATACGCAGTATTTT
D: .; V: TRBV18; size: few; J: TRBJ2-7; CDR3: CASSPGLSGVYSYEQYF; DNA: TGTGCCAGCTCACCCGGGTTATCGGGGGTATACTCCTACGAGCAGTACTTC
D: .; V: TRBV29-1; size: .; J: TRBJ1-1; CDR3: CSVAGLGYTEAFF; DNA: TGCAGCGTGGCAGGGTTAGGATACACTGAAGCTTTCTTT
D: TRBD1; V: TRBV29-1; size: few; J: TRBJ2-3; CDR3: CSVDGQGADTQYF; DNA: TGCAGCGTTGATGGACAGGGGGCAGATACGCAGTATTTT
D: .; V: TRBV18; size: .; J: TRBJ2-1; CDR3: CASSPPLPYNEQFF; DNA: TGTGCCAGCTCACCACCCCTACCCTACAATGAGCAGTTCTTC
D: TRBD2; V: TRBV7-2; size: .; J: TRBJ2-1; CDR3: CASSLAPGLAGPRNEQFF; DNA: TGTGCCAGCAGCTTAGCGCCTGGACTAGCCGGCCCTAGGAATGAGCAGTTCTTC
D: .; V: TRBV29-1; size: .; J: TRBJ2-7; CDR3: CSAEGGVTYEQYF; DNA: TGCAGCGCAGAAGGGGGAGTCACCTACGAGCAGTACTTC
D: TRBD1; V: TRBV27; size: .; J: TRBJ2-1; CDR3: CAVGTVSYNEQFF; DNA: TGTGCCGTTGGGACAGTCTCCTACAATGAGCAGTTCTTC
D: .; V: TRBV7-3; size: few; J: TRBJ2-5; CDR3: CASSKTGERETQYF; DNA: TGTGCCAGCAGCAAGACGGGGGAGCGAGAGACCCAGTACTTC
D: TRBD1; V: TRBV14; size: .; J: TRBJ1-1; CDR3: CASSQGRDRAGNTEAFF; DNA: TGTGCCAGCAGCCAAGGCCGGGACAGGGCGGGGAACACTGAAGCTTTCTTT
D: .; V: TRBV11-2; size: few; J: TRBJ1-4; CDR3: CASSFGQFNEKLFF; DNA: TGTGCCAGCAGCTTTGGGCAGTTCAATGAAAAACTGTTTTTT
D: .; V: TRBV7-2; size: few; J: TRBJ2-7; CDR3: CASSQTSRGLPSYEQYF; DNA: TGTGCCAGCAGCCAGACAAGTAGAGGACTTCCTTCCTACGAGCAGTACTTC
D: .; V: TRBV5-1; size: .; J: TRBJ1-2; CDR3: CASSQRLQGMGYTF; DNA: TGCGCCAGCAGCCAGCGACTACAGGGTATGGGCTACACCTTC
D: .; V: TRBV5-1; size: few; J: TRBJ1-2; CDR3: CASSLAGGISNYGYTF; DNA: TGCGCCAGCAGCTTGGCCGGGGGTATCTCTAACTATGGCTACACCTTC
D: TRBD1; V: TRBV28; size: few; J: TRBJ2-5; CDR3: CASSSMTGMSSRSSRETQYF; DNA: TGTGCCAGCAGTTCCATGACAGGGATGAGCAGTCGCAGTAGTAGAGAGACCCAGTACTTC
D: .; V: TRBV28; size: few; J: TRBJ2-7; CDR3: CASSFGRANEQYF; DNA: TGTGCCAGCAGTTTTGGCAGGGCCAACGAGCAGTACTTC
D: .; V: TRBV5-4; size: few; J: TRBJ2-1; CDR3: CASSFGRTYYNEQFF; DNA: TGTGCCAGCAGCTTTGGCCGTACGTACTACAATGAGCAGTTCTTC
D: TRBD1; V: TRBV4-1; size: few; J: TRBJ2-1; CDR3: CASSRTGTETYNEQFF; DNA: TGCGCCAGCAGCCGAACCGGGACAGAGACTTACAATGAGCAGTTCTTC
D: .; V: TRBV14; size: few; J: TRBJ2-7; CDR3: CASSPRGYEQYF; DNA: TGTGCCAGCAGCCCCAGGGGTTACGAGCAGTACTTC
D: .; V: TRBV7-9; size: .; J: TRBJ2-1; CDR3: CASSQGGSRLPNEQFF; DNA: TGTGCCAGCAGCCAGGGGGGATCCCGCCTTCCGAATGAGCAGTTCTTC